These T cell receptor beta chains were read from a single sample in a study of CD8+CD57+ T cells in acquired aplastic anemia. MiXCR was run by TCRdb on the reads, yielding one entry per CDR3 protein. The table includes approximately 120,000 distinct CDR3 sequences, over 30% detected once. Material for sequencing was sorted CD4+, CD8+, or CD8+CD57+ T cells (not recorded which) from PBMCs. These receptors were collected from a human donor with aplastic anemia. Each CDR3 is given with its conserved first and last residue. D genes are given only for firm matches. Rows may omit the clone size; those that give it use once, few, many or a size class.

v_gene	j_gene	abundance	d_gene	CDR3nt	CDR3aa
TRBV19	TRBJ2-2	many	.	TGTGCCAGTAGTAGTCGGGCCGGGGAGCTGTTTTTT	CASSSRAGELFF
TRBV7-4	TRBJ1-1	.	.	TGTGCCAGCAGCCAGGCGGCTGAAGCTTTCTTT	CASSQAAEAFF
TRBV19	TRBJ1-5	.	.	TGTGCCAGTAGACAAGAAACAGGGCTGCAGCCCCAGCATTTT	CASRQETGLQPQHF
TRBV4-1	TRBJ2-1	.	TRBD1	TGCGCCAGCAGCCACTACCTTGGACAGGGGTCGAGGGGGGAGCAGTTCTTC	CASSHYLGQGSRGEQFF
TRBV10-3	TRBJ2-1	.	.	TGTGCCATCAGGGAGGACAATGAGCAGTTCTTC	CAIREDNEQFF
TRBV4-1	TRBJ1-4	.	TRBD1	TGCGCCAGCAGCCAAACGGGACAGGGGGCAGTTTCTAATGAAAAACTGTTTTTT	CASSQTGQGAVSNEKLFF
TRBV28	TRBJ1-6	many	.	TGTGCCAGCAGCGGGGGGGGGGTCTCACCCCTCCACTTT	CASSGGGVSPLHF
TRBV27	TRBJ1-4	.	.	TGTGCCAGCAGTCCCTCGACAAAAGAAAAACTGTTTTTT	CASSPSTKEKLFF
TRBV6-1	TRBJ2-3	few	.	TGTGCCAGCAGTGAAAGTCTAGGGCAGGGCACAGATACGCAGTATTTT	CASSESLGQGTDTQYF
TRBV7-9	TRBJ2-5	.	TRBD1	TGTGCCAGCAGCTTAGCTTCGGCAGGGGGCGCGACCCAGTACTTC	CASSLASAGGATQYF
TRBV6-2/TRBV6-3	TRBJ2-7	.	.	TGTGCCAGCAGTTACTCAGGGGTTCCTAGCGACTACGAGCAGTACTTC	CASSYSGVPSDYEQYF
TRBV5-1	TRBJ1-5	many	.	TGCGCCAGCAGCTTGGCCGGGGTCGATCAGCCCCAGCATTTT	CASSLAGVDQPQHF
TRBV15	TRBJ2-7	few	.	TGTGCCACCAGCAGAGACAGTAGTATCCGGGGGCGCTTCTACGAGCAGTACTTC	CATSRDSSIRGRFYEQYF
TRBV12-3/TRBV12-4	TRBJ1-2	many	.	TGTGCCAGCTTTAACCAGGGAGCTCATGGCTACACCTTC	CASFNQGAHGYTF
TRBV6-1	TRBJ1-1	many	.	TGTGCCAGCAGTGAAGCGAGGACAAGCCGTATTAAGAACACTGAAGCTTTCTTT	CASSEARTSRIKNTEAFF
TRBV2	TRBJ1-2	.	.	TGTGCCAGCAGCACGGACAGCTGGTATGGCTACACCTTC	CASSTDSWYGYTF
TRBV7-6	TRBJ2-1	many	TRBD1	TGTGCCAGCAGCTTAAGGGGGCTCCATCCCAATGAGCAGTTCTTC	CASSLRGLHPNEQFF
TRBV3-1	TRBJ1-2	.	.	TGTGCCAGCAGCCTGGGTGCAGGGGACGGCTACACCTTC	CASSLGAGDGYTF